A selection of T cell receptor beta chains follows, all from one sample in a study of blood T cell repertoires in COVID-19. Produced via immunoSEQ multiplex PCR; TCRdb's table is partial and in-frame only. Counted here are about 440,000 clones, about 89% occurring once; the ten biggest clones make up 4% to 5.5%. The material sequenced was peripheral blood. These receptors all stem from a woman in her thirties with acute or convalescent COVID-19. CDR3s leave out the opening cysteine and the closing phenylalanine or tryptophan.

TRBV6-2/TRBV6-3	TRBJ2-2	ASSYSLWAEYGELF
TRBV29-1	TRBJ2-4	SVGNSGWDQY
TRBV12-3/TRBV12-4	TRBJ1-1	ASRDFTEAF
TRBV5-6	TRBJ1-6	ASSTPRRASPLH
TRBV6-1	TRBJ1-2	ASFIGGGYYGYT
TRBV5-4	TRBJ2-5	ASWTGNGETQY
TRBV15	TRBJ1-2	ATSSGQGRSGYT
TRBV5-4	TRBJ2-7	ASRAGTAPNEQY
TRBV6-2/TRBV6-3	TRBJ1-1	ASSLQENTEAF
TRBV1	TRBJ2-3	TSSQAAGLAGGLGGTDTQY
TRBV5-1	TRBJ2-7	ASRTGTYPYEQY
TRBV13	TRBJ2-5	ASSSWTEQETQY
TRBV7-9	TRBJ2-1	ASSRLSGGDNEQF
TRBV14	TRBJ2-7	ASSHVGFGEQY
TRBV29-1	TRBJ2-3	SVDGQGADTQY
TRBV2	TRBJ1-2	ASSGGQGLRYT
TRBV2	TRBJ2-3	ASSKTSLVRDTQY
TRBV4-2	TRBJ2-4	ASSPTGLTKNIQY
TRBV21-1	TRBJ1-3	ASSKFFPLDCLSVDTIY
TRBV20-1	TRBJ2-5	SASDSGEQETQY
TRBV7-2	TRBJ2-3	ASSTGTSAHTDTQY
TRBV9	TRBJ2-1	ASSAAGPSGGVSREQF
TRBV5-1	TRBJ2-1	ASSLPGGSYNEQF
TRBV24-1	TRBJ2-2	ATSDPPTGELF
TRBV10-2	TRBJ1-5	ASQDRGLKQPQH
TRBV29-1	TRBJ2-7	SVQKGPPVNEQY
TRBV3-1/TRBV3-2	TRBJ1-6	ASSQGGGEYSPLH
TRBV6-2/TRBV6-3	TRBJ1-2	ASSSPTAGVRYGYT
TRBV10-3	TRBJ1-5	ATRQDREGNQPQH
TRBV4-1	TRBJ2-5	ASSQFQGETQY
TRBV27	TRBJ2-7	ASSHRRGLFYEQY
TRBV5-8	TRBJ2-1	ASSFRTVYNEQF
TRBV29-1	TRBJ2-1	SVESSGGDGEQF
TRBV5-1	TRBJ2-5	ASSTTGTGYQETQY
TRBV29-1	TRBJ1-3	SVVNSGNTIY
TRBV5-5	TRBJ1-6	ASSLGGFGRNSPLH
TRBV7-9	TRBJ2-3	ASSLLTPGGAVDTQY
TRBV6-1	TRBJ2-1	ASSEDWRNTYNEQF
TRBV19	TRBJ1-1	ASSISSGAAF
TRBV30	TRBJ2-7	AWSVSVRKQY
TRBV18	TRBJ2-3	ASSPSSAERDTQY
TRBV10-2	TRBJ2-5	ASGEAGGRETQY
TRBV5-1	TRBJ2-7	ASHRQDTYEQY
TRBV4-1	TRBJ1-2	ASSQTGTEHYGYT
TRBV6-2/TRBV6-3	TRBJ1-2	ASSYSVLPRSGYT
TRBV12-3/TRBV12-4	TRBJ1-2	ASSLLQGTGYT
TRBV5-5	TRBJ1-5	ASSLDRGRGQPQH
TRBV7-3	TRBJ2-2	ASSLRGTEATGELF
TRBV19	TRBJ1-1	ASSFRFPGQENTEAF
TRBV9	TRBJ2-1	ASSVDITASGRKEQF
TRBV9	TRBJ2-3	ASSLGLAGGGTQY
TRBV5-1	TRBJ2-7	ASSLEGLAGVSYEQY
TRBV11-2	TRBJ2-5	ASSLRGVGETQY
TRBV7-2	TRBJ2-7	ASSLRGQGFGEQY
TRBV25-1	TRBJ2-1	ASRRDSYNEQF
TRBV10-3	TRBJ1-2	AISDPRYGYT
TRBV19	TRBJ1-1	ASSIGTGNMNTEAF
TRBV10-2	TRBJ2-2	ASSEWRQLGTGELF
TRBV19	TRBJ2-7	ASRDTTSSYEQY